The entry that follows covers one T cell receptor beta chain sequence. The data derive from a study of blood T cell repertoires in COVID-19. Study-level background: Spain, Italy and the United States supplied samples that represented acute and convalescent COVID-19. Sample material is recorded as cDNA or gDNA derived from T cells, B-cell-depleted T cells, or PBMCs.

Authors' processing steps: The assay estimated nucleated cells by amplifying reference gene primers. Sequencing used immunoSEQ multiplex PCR; TCRdb keeps in-frame clones, though not all of them. The V and J calls and the clone size are those of that table, but D and trimming were determined from the DNA. In the table there are some 160,000 clones, 80% to 90% of which are singletons. Between the trimmed V and J ends, which lost 5 bases and 2 bases, there was a span of 12 bases. CDR1 SNHLY and CDR2 FYNNEI come from the germline V gene. This CDR3 is built from 14 residues. The chain links TRBV2 to TRBJ2-5; perhaps TRBD1 as D (5 bases). The sequence derives from a woman aged 60-70 years with active COVID-19. The specimen sequenced was peripheral blood. CDR3 sequence: CASSKDTPQETQYF. CDR3 coding DNA: TGTGCCAGCAGTAAGGACACTCCTCAAGAGACCCAGTACTTC.